These T cell receptor beta chains were read from a single sample in a study of shared clonotypes between healthy human individuals. Using immunoSEQ multiplex PCR, the repertoire was profiled, and TCRdb retains in-frame clones only, with some absent. The sample records about 980,000 clones, 76% being singletons. The sample taken for sequencing was memory CD4+ T cells sorted from blood. The receptors stem from a man between 18 and 35 years old in good health. Both conserved end residues are part of each CDR3. The D gene is left open where the match is weak. Part of the rows lack a size; the others show once, few, many or a class for expanded clones.

D | J | size | V | CDR3 | DNA
TRBD1 | TRBJ2-7 | NA | TRBV18 | CASSPGDRGQYEQYF | TGTGCCAGCTCACCCGGGGACAGGGGCCAATACGAGCAGTACTTC
NA | TRBJ1-1 | NA | TRBV6-5 | CASSYSEGYTEAFF | TGTGCCAGCAGTTACTCAGAGGGTTACACTGAAGCTTTCTTT
NA | TRBJ2-3 | many | TRBV10-3 | CAISESAGGGTDTQYF | TGTGCCATCAGTGAGTCGGCAGGAGGCGGGACAGATACGCAGTATTTT
NA | TRBJ1-1 | few | TRBV6-5 | CASRPGHGRAEAFF | TGTGCCAGCAGACCGGGACACGGAAGGGCTGAAGCTTTCTTT
NA | TRBJ1-5 | few | TRBV6-1 | CASSEVEGTPQHF | TGTGCCAGCAGTGAAGTTGAGGGGACGCCCCAGCATTTT
TRBD1 | TRBJ1-5 | NA | TRBV6-6 | CASSFDRASNQPQHF | TGTGCCAGCAGTTTTGACAGGGCGAGCAATCAGCCCCAGCATTTT
NA | TRBJ2-6 | NA | TRBV6-1 | CASSEPSSGANVLTF | TGTGCCAGCAGTGAACCAAGCTCTGGGGCCAACGTCCTGACTTTC
TRBD2 | TRBJ2-7 | NA | TRBV28 | CASQRIRGDSYEQYF | TGTGCCAGCCAACGAATTCGGGGGGACTCCTACGAGCAGTACTTC
NA | TRBJ2-1 | NA | TRBV20-1 | CSAYLLEQFF | TGCAGTGCTTATCTACTAGAGCAGTTCTTC
NA | TRBJ2-2 | NA | TRBV6-5 | CASSFETSNTGELFF | TGTGCCAGCAGTTTCGAGACGAGCAACACCGGGGAGCTGTTTTTT
NA | TRBJ1-1 | NA | TRBV6-5 | CASSYSSGAGTEAFF | TGTGCCAGCAGTTACTCGTCTGGGGCTGGCACTGAAGCTTTCTTT
NA | TRBJ2-7 | few | TRBV11-2 | CASSLVRVSLYEQYF | TGTGCCAGCAGCTTAGTCCGGGTGTCCCTCTACGAGCAGTACTTC
NA | TRBJ1-5 | few | TRBV5-8 | CASRGLNQPQHF | TGTGCCAGCAGAGGTCTGAATCAGCCCCAGCATTTT
NA | TRBJ1-1 | few | TRBV20-1 | CSAYGGTEAFF | TGCAGTGCTTACGGTGGGACTGAAGCTTTCTTT
NA | TRBJ1-6 | NA | TRBV9 | CASSVEGRDNSPLHF | TGTGCCAGCAGCGTAGAAGGCAGGGATAATTCACCCCTCCACTTT
TRBD2 | TRBJ2-7 | NA | TRBV29-1 | CSVALVLAGPGEQYF | TGCAGCGTTGCTTTAGTACTAGCGGGACCGGGCGAGCAGTACTTC
NA | TRBJ2-5 | NA | TRBV6-1 | CASSEVPPYGETQYF | TGTGCCAGCAGTGAAGTTCCCCCATACGGGGAGACCCAGTACTTC
TRBD2 | TRBJ2-3 | NA | TRBV4-1 | CASSPYSGGTDTQYF | TGCGCCAGCAGCCCTTATAGCGGGGGCACAGATACGCAGTATTTT